The 17 T cell receptor beta chains below come from one sample, sequenced in a study of blood T cell repertoires in COVID-19. TCRdb's copy holds only in-frame clones and misses some; the assay was immunoSEQ multiplex PCR. The sample carries 60,000 to 80,000 clones, about 90% recorded once. Specimen: peripheral blood. The source of these receptors is a human donor in a cohort sampled during active COVID-19.

The chain recombines TRBV9 with TRBJ2-7; D is uncertain. CDR1 is SGDLS and CDR2 is YYNGEE in the germline V gene. Trimming removed 0 bases from V and 6 bases from J, with 10 bases in between. The CDR3 spans 13 residues. CDR3 bases: TGTGCCAGCAGCGTAGAGTACAGAACCGAGCAGTACTTC. Its translation: CASSVEYRTEQYF.

V usage is TRBV5-1 and J usage is TRBJ2-3; the match to TRBD2 covers 7 bases. Germline V CDR1 and CDR2: SGHRS, YFSETQ. The length of the CDR3 is 17 residues. With 0 bases clipped from V and 0 bases from J, the junction kept 7 bases outside the gene matches. CDR3 loop: CASSLAPQGGSTDTQYF. The CDR3 DNA is TGCGCCAGCAGCTTGGCCCCCCAGGGAGGGAGCACAGATACGCAGTATTTT.

The chain carries TRBV19 and TRBJ1-4; D is undetermined. Germline V gene sequence: CDR1 LNHDA, CDR2 SQIVND (reference sequence). CDR3 size: 13 residues. V was trimmed by 6 bases and J by 5 bases, leaving 10 bases between them. This CDR3 reads CASREVPNEKLFF. The CDR3 nucleotides read TGTGCCAGTAGGGAGGTTCCAAATGAAAAACTGTTTTTT.

This chain links TRBV7-3 with TRBJ2-5, with 15 nucleotides matching TRBD2. The germline gives CDR1 SGHTA, CDR2 FQGTGA. The CDR3 sequence is 16 residues long. Losses at the gene ends were 3 bases for V and 5 bases for J; bases not matched to a gene: 4. The CDR3 nucleotides are TGTGCCAGCAGCTTCGGGACTAGCGGGGGGTGGGAGACCCAGTACTTC. Its translation: CASSFGTSGGWETQYF.

The rearrangement uses TRBV24-1 and TRBJ1-5, with TRBD1 as a possible D gene (6 bases). Germline CDR1 KGHDR, CDR2 SFDVKD. The ends were cut back, 3 bases at V and 1 base at J, with 12 bases in the middle. The CDR3 loop spans 16 amino acids. CDR3 nucleotides: TGTGCCACCAGTGATAGTCGACAGGCCAGCAATCAGCCCCAGCATTTT. This sequence encodes CATSDSRQASNQPQHF.

V gene TRBV12-5 combines with J gene TRBJ1-1; 9 bases map to TRBD1. Germline V CDR1 and CDR2: LGHNT, FRNRAP. The CDR3 is 16 residues long. V lost 4 bases, J lost 4 bases, and 10 bases stayed unmatched. CDR3 sequence: CASGSGIGTGRTEAFF. The CDR3 DNA reads as TGTGCTAGTGGTTCAGGGATTGGGACAGGGCGCACTGAAGCTTTCTTT.

The chain has TRBV28 and TRBJ1-5; TRBD1 matches 8 bases. The germline V gene encodes CDR1 MDHEN and CDR2 SYDVKM. CDR3 size: 15 residues. V lost 6 bases, J lost 2 bases, and 6 bases stayed unmatched. CDR3 in amino acids: CASRATGGGNQPQHF. Written as DNA, the CDR3 is TGTGCCAGCAGAGCCACAGGGGGTGGCAATCAGCCCCAGCATTTT.

Here the CDR3 DNA reads TGTGCCAGCAGCTGGGGCGCGAGCCAGCCCCAGCATTTT. Residues: CASSWGASQPQHF. The gene calls are TRBV7-2 and TRBJ1-5; the D gene is possibly TRBD1 (5 bases). CDR1 and CDR2 (germline): SGHTA, FQGNSA. V was pared by 4 bases and J by 7 bases, with 11 bases between. The CDR3 has 13 residues.

This CDR3 is CATKPGQGTYNEQFF. The CDR3 DNA follows: TGTGCCACTAAGCCTGGGCAGGGGACCTACAATGAGCAGTTCTTC. This chain links TRBV28 with TRBJ2-1; D perhaps matches TRBD1 (6 bases). Germline V gives CDR1 MDHEN, CDR2 SYDVKM. This CDR3 has 15 amino acids. Trimming took 10 bases from V and 2 from J, leaving 18 bases between them.

This sequence joins TRBV29-1 and TRBJ1-1; D not resolved. The germline V gene encodes CDR1 SQVTM and CDR2 ANQGSEA. The CDR3 extends over 11 amino acids. The V end was cut by 1 base, the J end by 10 bases, with 10 bases between. The CDR3 sequence: CSVEGGLGAFF. CDR3 in DNA: TGCAGCGTTGAAGGAGGGTTAGGAGCTTTCTTT.

The J gene is TRBJ2-7, the V gene TRBV18; D unresolved. Trimming removed 5 bases at V and 6 bases at J, with 8 bases between. This CDR3 comprises 11 residues. Germline CDR1 and CDR2: KGHSH and LQKENI. This CDR3 is CASSSPGEQYF. In DNA form, the CDR3 reads TGTGCCAGCTCATCCCCCGGCGAGCAGTACTTC. The full variable domain, its missing parts supplied by reference TRBV18 and TRBJ2-7, is NAGVMQNPRHLVRRRGQEARLRCSPMKGHSHVYWYRQLPEEGLKFMVYLQKENIIDESGMPKERFSAEFPKEGPSILRIQQVVRGDSAAYFCASSSPGEQYFGPGTRLTVT.

The chain joins TRBV6-1 to TRBJ2-7; 10 nucleotides line up with TRBD1. Trimming took 1 base from V and 3 from J; bases not matched to a gene: 3. The CDR3 consists of 15 residues. Germline values: CDR1 MNHNS, CDR2 SASEGT. The CDR3 is CASSEGTGGLYEQYF. Written as DNA, the CDR3 is TGTGCCAGCAGTGAAGGGACAGGGGGTCTCTACGAGCAGTACTTC.

In this sample, this clone turned up a few times. J is TRBJ2-1 and V is TRBV9; the match to TRBD2 covers 9 bases. Germline loops: CDR1 SGDLS, CDR2 YYNGEE. J gave up 8 bases and V 3 bases, and 15 bases lay outside the gene matches. The CDR3 is 17 residues long. CDR3 sequence: CASSEGTGTSRFHEQFF. The DNA for the CDR3 is TGTGCCAGCAGCGAGGGGACCGGGACTAGCAGGTTCCATGAGCAGTTCTTC.

The CDR3 here is CASSFPGQGNTIYF. The CDR3 coding sequence is TGTGCCAGCAGCTTTCCGGGACAGGGAAACACCATATATTTT. This chain links TRBV5-8 with TRBJ1-3; 7 bases fit TRBD1. CDR3 size: 14 residues. The J segment lost 4 bases and the V segment lost 2 bases, leaving 3 bases of the junction unmatched. Per the germline V gene, CDR1 is SGHTS and CDR2 is YDEGEE.

This rearrangement joins TRBV6-5 to TRBJ2-3; 7 nucleotides align to TRBD2. CDR1 and CDR2 from the germline V gene are MNHEY and SVGAGI. This CDR3 region has 16 residues. After removal of 0 bases from V and 6 bases from J, the junction contained 9 bases not matched to a gene. The CDR3 bases are TGTGCCAGCAGTTACTCTCGGACTAGTATCAGGGATACGCAGTATTTT. Amino acid sequence: CASSYSRTSIRDTQYF.

This clone was seen only a few times. The chain has TRBV3-1 (or the pseudogene TRBV3-2) and TRBJ1-2; 7 bases map to TRBD1. This CDR3 contains 15 residues. Germline CDR1 is LGHDT and CDR2 is YNNKEL (reference sequence). The V gene end was trimmed by 4 bases and the J gene end by 8 bases; junction bases not matched to a gene: 13. The CDR3 sequence: CASSLRTGGGWGYTF. The DNA of the CDR3 is TGTGCCAGCAGCCTTCGGACAGGAGGAGGATGGGGCTACACCTTC.

The genes are TRBV7-2 and TRBJ1-4, with D possibly matching TRBD1 (5 bases). Per the germline V gene, CDR1 is SGHTA and CDR2 is FQGNSA. This CDR3 is 15 amino acids long. Trimming took off 5 bases at V and 8 bases at J, with 18 bases between the two ends. CDR3 DNA: TGTGCCAGCAGCCATGGACAAGGGGTTCAGGAAAAACTGTTTTTT. This gives the protein CASSHGQGVQEKLFF.